Below are 14 T cell receptor beta chains sequenced from a single sample in a study of cytomegalovirus exposure and HLA in healthy donors. This PCR relied on a set of 60 Vbeta primers and 13 Jbeta primers. Sequencing was performed with immunoSEQ multiplex PCR; in TCRdb, only in-frame clones are kept and a portion is missing. The data show 95,000 to 100,000 clones, with 60% to 85% seen just once and less than 11% held by the top ten. The source material was PBMCs. These receptors were collected from a man in his forties or fifties in good health and CMV-seronegative.

This rearrangement joins TRBV11-3 to TRBJ1-1, with a tentative D call TRBD1 (6 bases). V was cut by 3 bases and J by 5 bases, with 10 bases left in between. The CDR3 has 13 residues. The germline gives CDR1 SGHNT, CDR2 YENEEA. Here the CDR3 reads CASSFTGRTEAFF. The CDR3 region has the DNA TGTGCCAGCAGCTTTACAGGGAGAACTGAAGCTTTCTTT. The full variable domain, in which reference TRBV11-3 and TRBJ1-1 provide the parts outside the CDR3, is EAGVVQSPRYKIIEKKQPVAFWCNPISGHNTLYWYLQNLGQGPELLIRYENEEAVDDSQLPKDRFSAERLKGVDSTLKIQPAELGDSAVYLCASSFTGRTEAFFGQGTRLTVV.

The genes are TRBV5-8 and TRBJ1-6; D uncertain. CDR1 and CDR2 from the germline V gene are SGHTS and YDEGEE. CDR3 size: 14 residues. The V and J ends lost 6 bases and 9 bases respectively, with 16 bases between them. CDR3 sequence reads: CASKERAASSPLHF. The CDR3 DNA sequence: TGTGCCAGCAAGGAGAGGGCAGCAAGTTCACCCCTCCACTTT.

The rearrangement uses TRBV7-2 and TRBJ1-5, with unresolved D. The CDR3 consists of 13 residues. V lost 1 base and J 4 bases, leaving 5 bases between the germline ends. Looked up from germline, CDR1 is SGHTA and CDR2 is FQGNSA. The chain's CDR3 is CASSLDSNQPQHF. DNA for the CDR3: TGTGCCAGCAGCTTAGACAGTAATCAGCCCCAGCATTTT.

The table lists this clone with a few counts. The genes are TRBV6-5 and TRBJ1-1, with TRBD1 as a possible D gene (5 bases). V was pared by 0 bases and J by 5 bases, with 7 bases between. Per germline, CDR1 MNHEY and CDR2 SVGAGI. The CDR3 has 13 amino acids. CDR3 sequence: CASSYSGGTEAFF. In DNA, the CDR3 is TGTGCCAGCAGTTACTCGGGGGGGACTGAAGCTTTCTTT.

The chain joins TRBV11-2 to TRBJ2-7; TRBD2 agrees at 12 bases. Germline V lookup: CDR1 SGHAT, CDR2 FQNNGV. The trim removed 8 bases at V and 6 bases at J, leaving 11 bases unmatched. This CDR3 spans 15 amino acids. The CDR3 DNA follows: TGTGCCAGCGGCCGCGGACTAGCGGGAATCGGCGAGCAGTACTTC. Protein sequence: CASGRGLAGIGEQYF.

This clone appeared a single time. The V and J genes are TRBV27 and TRBJ2-5, with TRBD2 as a possible D gene (6 bases). V lost 3 bases and J lost 4, with 12 bases in between. The CDR3 contains 14 residues. Germline loops: CDR1 MNHEY, CDR2 SMNVEV (reference sequence). The CDR3 DNA sequence: TGTGCCAGCAGTTTGGCTAGCGAGGCAGAGACCCAGTACTTC. Translation: CASSLASEAETQYF.

J is TRBJ2-7 and V is TRBV27; TRBD2 agrees at 7 bases. The CDR3 has 15 residues. The J segment lost 5 bases and the V segment lost 11 bases, leaving 18 bases of the junction unmatched. Germline values: CDR1 MNHEY, CDR2 SMNVEV (reference sequence). This chain's CDR3 is CALQATRGTRDEQYF. DNA of the CDR3: TGTGCCCTCCAGGCGACGCGGGGGACGAGAGACGAGCAGTACTTC.

V and J are TRBV10-1 and TRBJ2-7, with D perhaps TRBD2 (5 bases). The germline gives CDR1 WNHNN, CDR2 SYGVQD (reference sequence). V was trimmed by 11 bases and J by 0 bases, leaving 20 bases between them. This CDR3 comprises 15 residues. CDR3 bases: TGCGCCGGACTTCGGCCGGTGACAAGCTCCTACGAGCAGTACTTC. Residues: CAGLRPVTSSYEQYF.

This sequence joins TRBV2 and TRBJ2-5, with D possibly TRBD2 on 5 matching bases. Trimming took 0 bases from V and 4 from J, leaving 15 bases between them. The germline CDR1 and CDR2 sequences are SNHLY and FYNNEI. This CDR3 region has 16 residues. CDR3 loop: CASSEAREFEVETQYF. CDR3 coding DNA: TGTGCCAGCAGTGAAGCGAGGGAGTTTGAAGTAGAGACCCAGTACTTC.

The gene calls are TRBV12-1 and TRBJ2-1; the table's D call TRBD1 went unverified against the DNA. TRBV12-1 is labeled a pseudogene. This CDR3 is 13 amino acids long. The CDR3 loop is CASRTGDNNEQFF. The DNA for the CDR3 is TGTGCCAGTCGGACAGGAGATAACAATGAGCAGTTCTTC.

The chain combines TRBV5-1 with TRBJ1-4; 9 nucleotides align to TRBD1. The germline gives CDR1 SGHRS, CDR2 YFSETQ. Trimming at V came to 0 bases and at J to 8 bases, leaving 2 bases not matched to a gene. The CDR3 length is 14 residues. The CDR3 loop reads CASSLETGGEKLFF. The CDR3 DNA reads TGCGCCAGCAGCTTGGAGACAGGGGGAGAAAAACTGTTTTTT.

This chain connects TRBV29-1 to TRBJ2-1; 9 bases line up with TRBD2. V shed 7 bases, J shed 7 bases, and the junction held 17 bases outside the gene matches. This CDR3 comprises 16 residues. Germline-derived CDR1 and CDR2 are SQVTM and ANQGSEA. The CDR3 DNA is TGCAGCGCCAACCCCCCGGGACTAGCTATAGGAAATGAGCAGTTCTTC. Residues: CSANPPGLAIGNEQFF.

The CDR3 nucleotides are TGCGCCAGCAGCCAAGGGACTAGCGGTGCCTACGAGCAGTACTTC. Its protein product is CASSQGTSGAYEQYF. The V call is TRBV4-1, the J call TRBJ2-7; 10 bases agree with TRBD2. Germline CDR1 is MGHRA and CDR2 is YSYEKL. The CDR3 covers 15 residues. J gave up 2 bases and V 1 base, and 2 bases lay outside the gene matches.

This clone has just a few counts. The V and J genes are TRBV5-4 and TRBJ2-1, with D unclear. Germline V CDR1 and CDR2: SGHNT, YYREEE (reference sequence). This CDR3 region has 16 residues. The germline V and J ends were trimmed by 0 bases and 5 bases, with 15 bases remaining between them. CDR3 protein: CASSLAEYGGDNEQFF. The CDR3 DNA reads TGTGCCAGCAGCTTGGCCGAGTACGGCGGAGACAATGAGCAGTTCTTC.